The 12 T cell receptor beta chains below were found in one sample sequenced in a study of T cell repertoires in cytomegalovirus infection. TCRdb fed the reads into MiXCR, producing one record per CDR3 protein. The table shows 230,000 or so distinct CDR3 sequences, with over 15% occurring only once. Material: CD8+ T cells from PBMCs. The receptors were sampled from a human donor in good health (CMV status not recorded). Some clones in this sample may be carry-over from other donors' samples.

A word on this clonotype: This may stem from a read error, because a much larger clone lies one nucleotide away. The CDR3 DNA is TGTGCCAGCAGCTCCCTAGCTGAACAGACCCAGTACTTC. Translated: CASSSLAEQTQYF. The chain links TRBV7-3 to TRBJ2-5; possible D gene TRBD2, 5 bases. Trimming pared 4 bases from V and 6 bases from J, leaving 12 bases between. Germline V gene sequence: CDR1 SGHTA, CDR2 FQGTGA. CDR3 length: 13 residues.

The sample holds many counts of this clonotype. V usage is TRBV7-2 and J usage is TRBJ1-2; 7 positions match TRBD1. Germline assignment: CDR1 SGHTA and CDR2 FQGNSA. V gave up 3 bases and J gave up 3 bases; unmatched junction bases: 10. The CDR3 spans 16 residues. The DNA of the CDR3 is TGTGCCAGCAGCTTCGGCGGGGACAGCCTGCACTATGGCTACACCTTC. Translated, it gives CASSFGGDSLHYGYTF. Full variable domain (remainder filled in from reference TRBV7-2 and TRBJ1-2): GAGVSQSPSNKVTEKGKDVELRCDPISGHTALYWYRQSLGQGLEFLIYFQGNSAPDKSGLPSDRFSAERTGGSVSTLTIQRTQQEDSAVYLCASSFGGDSLHYGYTFGSGTRLTVV.

This clonotype was recorded many times. V gene TRBV7-3 combines with J gene TRBJ2-7; maybe TRBD2 (6 bases). The CDR3 consists of 13 residues. Germline CDR1 and CDR2: SGHTA and FQGTGA. Deletions cut 5 bases from V and 4 bases from J, with 12 bases between. The CDR3 sequence: CASSAGFMYEQYF. In DNA form, the CDR3 reads TGTGCCAGCAGCGCGGGATTTATGTACGAGCAGTACTTC.

This clonotype was counted ten times or more. V and J are TRBV5-6 and TRBJ1-2; the D is unclear. The CDR3 contains 14 residues. V lost 4 bases and J lost 5, with 15 bases in between. CDR1 and CDR2 from the germline V gene are SGHDT and YYEEEE. The CDR3: CASSMGAGSYGYTF. The DNA of the CDR3 is TGTGCCAGCAGCATGGGAGCAGGATCATATGGCTACACCTTC.

This clonotype was detected many times. This chain links TRBV7-6 with TRBJ1-2; 8 bases agree with TRBD1. This CDR3 is 15 amino acids long. Germline values: CDR1 SGHVS, CDR2 FNYEAQ. The V segment lost 0 bases and the J segment 4 bases; nucleotides outside the gene matches: 4. CDR3 in amino acids: CASSLAHTGGYGYTF. CDR3 nucleotides: TGTGCCAGCAGCTTAGCCCATACAGGGGGCTATGGCTACACCTTC.

This chain connects TRBV29-1 to TRBJ2-2; D not resolved. V lost 2 bases and J 7 bases, leaving 11 bases between the germline ends. Per germline, CDR1 SQVTM and CDR2 ANQGSEA. The CDR3 covers 13 residues. The CDR3 DNA sequence: TGCAGCGTTGAATTGGCAGTAGGCGGGGAGCTGTTTTTT. Translating it yields CSVELAVGGELFF.

Many counts were recorded for this clonotype. This chain links TRBV4-3 with TRBJ1-1; D gene uncertain. CDR1 LGHNA and CDR2 YSLEER come from the germline V gene. The CDR3 totals 17 residues. V was trimmed by 4 bases and J by 1 base, leaving 19 bases between them. CDR3 in amino acids: CASSPSSKWAPNTEAFF. CDR3 DNA sequence: TGCGCCAGCAGCCCTAGCTCCAAATGGGCCCCGAACACTGAAGCTTTCTTT.

This clonotype was seen ten or more times. The rearrangement uses TRBV6-6 and TRBJ1-6; TRBD1 agrees at 7 bases. The germline CDR1 and CDR2 sequences are MNHNY and SVGAGI (reference sequence). The V and J ends lost 4 bases and 3 bases, in that order; junction bases with no gene match: 6. The CDR3 is made up of 16 amino acids. CDR3 protein: CASSFLRDSYNSPLHF. CDR3 nucleotide sequence: TGTGCCAGCAGTTTCCTCCGGGACAGCTATAATTCACCCCTCCACTTT.

The chain has TRBV6-4 and TRBJ2-3; 7 nucleotides align to TRBD1. V dropped 3 bases and J dropped 0; count of bases not matched to a gene: 6. Germline V lookup: CDR1 MRHNA, CDR2 SNTAGT. This CDR3 region has 16 residues. CDR3 nucleotides: TGTGCCAGCAGTGAAGGGGGACAGATTAGCACAGATACGCAGTATTTT. This translates into CASSEGGQISTDTQYF.

This chain joins TRBV12-3 or TRBV12-4 and TRBJ2-7; a weak D match, TRBD1 (5 bases). This CDR3 has 13 residues. V lost 3 bases and J lost 3, with 9 bases in between. CDR3 loop: CASSFFQGYEQYF. CDR3 in DNA: TGTGCCAGCAGTTTTTTCCAGGGCTACGAGCAGTACTTC.

This clonotype showed up many times. This chain connects TRBV6-6 to TRBJ2-2; D assignment may be TRBD1 or TRBD2 (6 bases each). Germline values: CDR1 MNHNY, CDR2 SVGAGI (reference sequence). V was trimmed by 8 bases and J by 5 bases, leaving 15 bases between them. CDR3 length equals 14 residues. This CDR3 reads CASDEGEETGELFF. In DNA form, the CDR3 reads TGTGCCAGCGATGAGGGGGAGGAGACCGGGGAGCTGTTTTTT.

This clonotype has ten or more counts. This sequence joins TRBV4-1 and TRBJ1-1, with unresolved D. Germline CDR1 and CDR2: MGHRA and YSYEKL. Deletions cut 1 base from V and 4 bases from J, with 7 bases between. The CDR3 totals 13 residues. CDR3 loop: CASSQGPSTEAFF. In DNA form, the CDR3 reads TGCGCCAGCAGCCAAGGACCTTCCACTGAAGCTTTCTTT.